Presented here are 4 T cell receptor beta chains from one specimen sequenced in a study of blood T cells in healthy people across ages. Alongside a J-beta primer mix, a sample-barcoded 5' primer served in a second PCR lasting about 7 to 11 cycles. TCRdb passed the 5' RACE reads through MiXCR, listing each CDR3 protein once. The table has about 1.8 million distinct CDR3 sequences, approximately 50% seen once; the top ten hold less than 2.5%. The sample consisted of blood. The receptors were gathered from a woman aged 35 to 49 in good health.

The V call is TRBV4-3, the J call TRBJ1-2; maybe TRBD1 (6 bases). The length of the CDR3 is 16 residues. V dropped 2 bases and J dropped 4 bases, with 17 bases sitting between them. CDR1 is LGHNA, CDR2 YSLEER, per germline. The CDR3, as DNA: TGCGCCAGCAGCCAAATCCACAGGGAGGTTTTCTATGGCTACACCTTC. Protein product: CASSQIHREVFYGYTF.

The chain combines TRBV12-3 or TRBV12-4 with TRBJ2-1, with 8 nucleotides matching TRBD2. This CDR3 has 14 amino acids. The J segment lost 9 bases and the V segment lost 7 bases, leaving 11 bases of the junction unmatched. The DNA of the CDR3 is TGTGCCAGCATGGAAGCGGGTAGCGGGGTTGAGCAGTTCTTC. It translates to CASMEAGSGVEQFF.

The chain uses TRBV27 and TRBJ2-1, with a weak D call TRBD1 (6 bases). CDR3 length: 16 amino acids. V lost 4 bases and J 2 bases, leaving 15 bases between the germline ends. The germline V gene has CDR1 MNHEY and CDR2 SMNVEV (reference sequence). The CDR3 here is CASSSDRDIAYNEQFF. In DNA, the CDR3 is TGTGCCAGCAGTTCAGACCGGGACATAGCCTACAATGAGCAGTTCTTC.

DNA of the CDR3: TGTGCCAGCAGTTTGGTGGACGAGTACTACGAGCAGTACTTC. Its protein product is CASSLVDEYYEQYF. This sequence joins TRBV28 and TRBJ2-7; D gene uncertain. The germline V gene has CDR1 MDHEN and CDR2 SYDVKM. The CDR3 spans 14 residues. Between the trimmed V and J ends, which lost 3 bases and 3 bases, there was a span of 12 bases.